Listed below are T cell receptor beta chains from one sample, sequenced in a study of T cell responses to AZD1222 COVID-19 vaccine. Clones were read by immunoSEQ multiplex PCR, and TCRdb kept only the in-frame ones, dropping some. In the table there are some 130,000 clones, around 90% of which are singletons. Sample: peripheral blood, taken 28 days after the second AZD1222 dose. These receptor sequences come from an adult who received the AZD1222 COVID-19 vaccine. Both conserved end residues are part of each CDR3. D genes are given only for firm matches. Part of the rows lack a size; the others show once, few, many or a class for expanded clones.

-,-,TRBV9,TRBJ2-1,TGTGCCAGCAGCCCACGGGACATCAATGAGCAGTTCTTC,CASSPRDINEQFF
-,-,TRBV13,TRBJ1-1,TGTGCCAGCAGCTTCTTTAGAGGGAACACTGAAGCTTTCTTT,CASSFFRGNTEAFF
-,-,TRBV11-2,TRBJ2-7,TGTGCCAGCAGCAGAATCGGACAGTACGAGCAGTACTTC,CASSRIGQYEQYF
-,TRBD1,TRBV9,TRBJ1-2,TGTGCCAGCAGCGTTGGGCAGGGGGCGGGTTATGGCTACACCTTC,CASSVGQGAGYGYTF
-,TRBD2,TRBV4-2,TRBJ2-1,TGTGCCAGCAGCCAGGCGACTAGCGGGGGGGGCCGGGGATCCTACAATGAGCAGTTCTTC,CASSQATSGGGRGSYNEQFF
-,-,TRBV11-3,TRBJ1-1,TGTGCCAGCAGCTTAGAGAGAAGCACTGAAGCTTTCTTT,CASSLERSTEAFF
-,-,TRBV6-2/TRBV6-3,TRBJ1-5,TGTGCCAGCAGTAAACAGGGACCTAGCAATCAGCCCCAGCATTTT,CASSKQGPSNQPQHF
-,TRBD1,TRBV3-1/TRBV3-2,TRBJ1-1,TGTGCCAGCAGCGCAGCCAAGCTTACAGGGGGATGGACTGAAGCTTTCTTT,CASSAAKLTGGWTEAFF
-,TRBD1,TRBV9,TRBJ2-1,TGTGCCAGCAGTCCAGGGGGCGCCTTTGTCAATGAGCAGTTCTTC,CASSPGGAFVNEQFF
-,-,TRBV5-1,TRBJ1-4,TGCGCCAGCAGCTCGGGAGATTGGGATGAAAAACTGTTTTTT,CASSSGDWDEKLFF
-,TRBD2,TRBV5-4,TRBJ2-1,TGTGCCAGCAGCACACGGACTAGCTTGTCCGATGAGCAGTTCTTC,CASSTRTSLSDEQFF
-,-,TRBV7-2,TRBJ1-2,TGTGCCAGCAGCGCTCTCCGGACGGGAGCTAACTATGGCTACACCTTC,CASSALRTGANYGYTF
-,-,TRBV12-5,TRBJ2-5,TGTGCTAGTGGTTCCGGGACTGGGCAAGAGACCCAGTACTTC,CASGSGTGQETQYF
once,-,TRBV12-5,TRBJ1-1,TGTGCTAGTGGTTTGCCGAACACTGAAGCTTTCTTT,CASGLPNTEAFF
few,TRBD1,TRBV18,TRBJ2-2,TGTGCCAGCTCGCCGAGACAGGGGCGCGCGAACACCGGGGAGCTGTTTTTT,CASSPRQGRANTGELFF
-,-,TRBV7-2,TRBJ1-4,TGTGCCAGCAGCATAGATGCCAGGGAGAATGAAAAACTGTTTTTT,CASSIDARENEKLFF
-,TRBD1,TRBV28,TRBJ1-4,TGTGCCAGCAGTTCTCACACAGGGGGGACTAATGAAAAACTGTTTTTT,CASSSHTGGTNEKLFF
-,-,TRBV5-1,TRBJ2-1,TGCGCCAGCAGCTTACTAGCAGAGTACAATGAGCAGTTCTTC,CASSLLAEYNEQFF
-,TRBD2,TRBV19,TRBJ2-1,TGTGCCAGTAGTTTCACACACGGGGGGGAACAGTTCTTC,CASSFTHGGEQFF
-,TRBD1,TRBV7-7,TRBJ2-5,TGTGCCAGCAGCGCGTTAGGTGGGACAGCTGAAGAGACCCAGTACTTC,CASSALGGTAEETQYF
once,TRBD2,TRBV5-1,TRBJ2-5,TGCGCCAGCAGCTTGGCCGGGAGGGGATCCCAAGAGACCCAGTACTTC,CASSLAGRGSQETQYF
once,-,TRBV28,TRBJ1-2,TGTGCCAGCAGCCTCCACACCGTTAGAAGCTATGGCTACACCTTC,CASSLHTVRSYGYTF
few,TRBD2,TRBV7-3,TRBJ2-2,TGTGCCAGCAGCCTTTCCCGAAGCGGGGCTACCGGGGAGCTGTTTTTT,CASSLSRSGATGELFF
-,-,TRBV4-2,TRBJ1-4,TGTGCCAGCAGCCAAGATGGGAGGGATGAAAAACTGTTTTTT,CASSQDGRDEKLFF
-,-,TRBV7-9,TRBJ1-2,TGTGCCAGCAGCTTAGCAGGGAACTATGGCTACACCTTC,CASSLAGNYGYTF
-,-,TRBV7-9,TRBJ1-5,TGTGCCAGCAGCTTATATGGAGATCAGCCCCAGCATTTT,CASSLYGDQPQHF
-,-,TRBV4-2,TRBJ2-6,TGTGCCAGCAGCCAAGATATTCCGATCTCTGGGGCCAACGTCCTGACTTTC,CASSQDIPISGANVLTF
-,-,TRBV6-1,TRBJ2-7,TGTGCCAGCAGTGAAGCCTTGTGGGTGGACTACGAGCAGTACTTC,CASSEALWVDYEQYF
-,-,TRBV6-5,TRBJ2-7,TGTGCCAGCAGTCTTTACGAGCAGTACTTC,CASSLYEQYF
-,TRBD1,TRBV7-9,TRBJ1-3,TGTGCCAGCAGCTGGGGACAGGCCCAAAACACCATATATTTT,CASSWGQAQNTIYF
-,TRBD1,TRBV3-1/TRBV3-2,TRBJ1-3,TGTGCCAGCAGCCGCGGGACAGCGATTGGAAACACCATATATTTT,CASSRGTAIGNTIYF
-,-,TRBV14,TRBJ1-2,TGTGCCAGCAGCTCTGGGACAAACTATGGCTACACCTTC,CASSSGTNYGYTF
-,-,TRBV19,TRBJ1-2,TGTGCCAGTAGTAAGGATCAAACCCTCTATGGCTACACCTTC,CASSKDQTLYGYTF
-,-,TRBV7-5,TRBJ2-4,TGTGTCAGAAGCTATAAAACGGGGCCCCTAGCCAAAAACATTCAGTACTTC,CVRSYKTGPLAKNIQYF
-,TRBD1,TRBV2,TRBJ1-1,TGTGCCAGCAGTGAAAGGGGGGATACAGGGGGCACTGAAGCTTTCTTT,CASSERGDTGGTEAFF
-,-,TRBV10-3,TRBJ1-2,TGTGCCATCAGTGATGGGGGGACCGGCTACACCTTC,CAISDGGTGYTF
-,-,TRBV27,TRBJ2-2,TGTGCCAGCAGAGCACAGGGCGCCCGGCTCACCGGGGAGCTGTTTTTT,CASRAQGARLTGELFF
-,-,TRBV19,TRBJ1-2,TGTGCCAGTAGTCTCAGGAGGGGGGCTGTTGGCTACACCTTC,CASSLRRGAVGYTF
-,-,TRBV7-9,TRBJ1-1,TGTGCCAGCAGCTTAATGGGCCTAACGTCCCTGAACACTGAAGCTTTCTTT,CASSLMGLTSLNTEAFF
-,-,TRBV25-1,TRBJ1-2,TGTGCCAGCAGTCGAACGGGGGGGCCTTATGGCTACACCTTC,CASSRTGGPYGYTF
-,TRBD1,TRBV25-1,TRBJ1-1,TGTGCCAGCAGTGAATATGGACAGGGGTTAGGCACTGAAGCTTTCTTT,CASSEYGQGLGTEAFF
few,-,TRBV6-5,TRBJ1-3,TGTGCCAGCAGTTACTCTCAGGGTTCTGGAAACACCATATATTTT,CASSYSQGSGNTIYF
-,-,TRBV19,TRBJ1-3,TGTGCCAGTAGTACTTCAGGGAACTCTGGAAACACCATATATTTT,CASSTSGNSGNTIYF
-,TRBD1,TRBV7-2,TRBJ1-2,TGTGCCAGCAGCTTAGCCGGGACAGCGGAATATGGCTACACCTTC,CASSLAGTAEYGYTF
few,-,TRBV3-1/TRBV3-2,TRBJ1-1,TGTGCCAGCAGCCAAGTTCAAAACGCTGAAGCTTTCTTT,CASSQVQNAEAFF
few,-,TRBV4-2,TRBJ2-2,TGTGCCAGCAGCCAAAACAGGGCCGGGGAGCTGTTTTTT,CASSQNRAGELFF
few,-,TRBV20-1,TRBJ2-7,TGCAGTGCTCCACGTTTGGACGAGCAGTACTTC,CSAPRLDEQYF
-,TRBD1,TRBV5-4,TRBJ1-2,TGTGCCAGCAGCATAGGACAGGGTCTAAGCGGCTACACCTTC,CASSIGQGLSGYTF
few,-,TRBV27,TRBJ1-6,TGTGCCAGCAGTTGGGGCCCACATAGGAATTCACCCCTCCACTTT,CASSWGPHRNSPLHF
-,-,TRBV6-2/TRBV6-3,TRBJ2-5,TGTGCCAGCAGTTACTCGAAGGGGGTCCAGGAGACCCAGTACTTC,CASSYSKGVQETQYF
-,-,TRBV6-5,TRBJ2-6,TGTGCCAGCAAAGACAGGAGCTCTGGGGCCAACGTCCTGACTTTC,CASKDRSSGANVLTF
-,TRBD1,TRBV7-2,TRBJ1-6,TGTGCCAGCAGCATAAGACAGGGGAATTCACCCCTCCACTTT,CASSIRQGNSPLHF
-,-,TRBV29-1,TRBJ2-3,TGCAGCGTGGCCGCCAGGGGGGATACAGATACGCAGTATTTT,CSVAARGDTDTQYF
once,TRBD1,TRBV6-2/TRBV6-3,TRBJ2-2,TGTGCCAGCAGTCGGACAGGGGTTGATACCGGGGAGCTGTTTTTT,CASSRTGVDTGELFF
-,-,TRBV5-1,TRBJ1-2,TGCGCCAGCAGCTTCGGGCAAGGTAGCTACACCTTC,CASSFGQGSYTF
-,-,TRBV27,TRBJ1-1,TGTGCCAGCAGTCGGCAGGGTACCTCGGGCACTGAAGCTTTCTTT,CASSRQGTSGTEAFF